This entry features one T cell receptor (beta chain) sequence. No antigen is known for it. TCRdb keeps only in-frame clones here, not all; method: immunoSEQ multiplex PCR. The data show approximately 20,000 clones, approximately 80% seen once. There are 14 residues in the CDR3. Germline V lookup: CDR1 MDHEN, CDR2 SYDVKM. V was clipped by 2 bases and J by 3 bases, with 9 bases between them. Time point indicated: cycle 4 day 1 (C4D1), after more than five weeks of nivolumab. Autologous stem cell transplantation was followed by relapse in every patient, and brentuximab vedotin exposure varied. This entry is derived from a study of PD-1 blockade in classical Hodgkin lymphoma. Study details: Nivolumab was administered to patients intravenously at 3 mg/kg every 2 weeks. The study, taken as a whole, reports: Baseline TCR diversity was reportedly lower in newly diagnosed patients than in healthy donors. It was reported as lower still in relapsed/refractory patients.

This sample comprised peripheral blood mononuclear cells (PBMCs), obtained before the fourth cycle of nivolumab. The clonotype was recovered from a human donor with classical Hodgkin lymphoma. The rearrangement uses TRBV28 and TRBJ2-3; D is ambiguous. CDR3 nucleotides: TGTGCCAGCAGTTTACCCCCAGCAACAGATACGCAGTATTTT. It encodes CASSLPPATDTQYF.